This entry concerns a single T cell receptor beta chain. It has no known antigen specificity. The entry originates in a study of monozygotic twins with inflammatory bowel disease (dated by TCRdb to the late 2010s). Regarding the complete study: The complete study included approximately 28 monozygotic twin pairs: 19 IBD-discordant Danish pairs and nine German pairs, of which four were IBD-concordant and five were IBD-discordant. The search for disease-associated traits relied mainly on comparing IBD patients with their genetically identical healthy co-twins within discordant pairs. Each individual had, on average, about 151 000 unique TCRalpha sequences and 181 000 unique TCRbeta sequences available for analysis.

From each donor, an approximately 2.3 ml peripheral blood sample was collected into PAXgene tubes and kept at -80 degrees C. Without T cell sorting, total RNA was isolated from whole blood using the PAXgene blood miRNA kit on an automated QIAcube. Peripheral blood from monozygotic twin pairs who were concordant or discordant for inflammatory bowel disease underwent deep TCRalpha and TCRbeta repertoire profiling using unique molecular barcoding. Smoking habits were recorded for all twin pairs, and individuals were classified as current, former or never smokers. The CDR3 contains 15 residues, cysteine and phenylalanine counted. No DNA appears here. From the germline V gene, CDR1 is KGHSH and CDR2 is LQKENI. Summary of the overall study and its limitations: No single strong signal or clonotype linked to IBD turned up in the results, so the idea that one exists was not supported. Different T cell subtypes could not be distinguished in the analysis. A decrease in TCRbeta repertoire diversity, as measured by inverse Simpson index, was observed in IBD patients compared with their healthy co-twins. Background noise and inter-individual variability may have been introduced into the repertoires by the differing immunosuppressive treatments among patients. Repertoire similarity did not differ between concordant and discordant twins, which could be due to limited statistical power. Compared with healthy twins, IBD patients had fewer clonotypes in common with other individuals, a difference most pronounced in patients showing signs of disease activity.

The receptor library was made with 5' RACE. For each TCR library, 3,500 to 4,000 ng of total RNA was used. For each sample, cDNA synthesis was carried out in eight separate reactions using SMARTScribe reverse transcriptase. During cDNA synthesis, template switching introduced unique molecular identifiers that contained a 6-nucleotide sample barcode. Two nested PCRs of about 16 and 10 cycles amplified the TCRalpha and TCRbeta cDNA, and bead purification followed each PCR. Before amplification, the cDNA was treated with uracil DNA-glycosylase and purified using the QIAquick PCR purification kit. In the second PCR, Illumina TruSeq-compatible adapters and sample-specific barcodes were added. TapeStation and Qubit were used to check library quality and concentration, and 4 to 6 ng of each library went into the pool. The pooled libraries were sequenced with 2 x 100 bp reads and custom sequencing primers on an Illumina HiSeq2500 single-index Rapid Run. Regarding the original processing steps: MiGEC version 1.2.6 was used for UMI-based consensus assembly, which corrected PCR and sequencing errors. MiXCR version 2.1.1 was used to carry out V(D)J alignment, clonotype assembly and CDR3 extraction. Normalisation of gene usage, clonotype sharing and MAIT/NKT TCR abundance was achieved by analysing the top 1000, 10 000 and 20 000 clonotypes per sample. After downsampling to 27 000 UMIs, diversity was calculated as the inverse Simpson index using the vegan R package. Paired Mann-Whitney U tests were applied to discordant twin pairs, with Benjamini-Hochberg correction for multiple testing. TCRdb reprocessed the reads, reporting each CDR3 protein sequence once and no DNA. These V and J calls are TCRdb output, not the study's own analysis. This sample's table carries about 380,000 distinct CDR3 sequences. The ten biggest clones cover about 2.5% of the sample.

The chain joins TRBV18 to TRBJ2-7; the D gene TCRdb calls, TRBD1, cannot be checked with no DNA. Material for sequencing was blood. The receptor's source is a human donor with ulcerative colitis or Crohn's disease, or a healthy co-twin of an affected twin (not recorded which). The CDR3 protein sequence reads: CASSSGQHRTYEQYF.